This entry lists 2 T cell receptor beta chains sequenced from one sample in a study of tumor and adjacent non-tumor tissue in lung cancer. The template was RNA from unsorted bulk tissue. TCRbeta libraries were built with three rounds of nested PCR, modified from ARM-PCR. TCRdb recomputed calls from the multiplex PCR reads with MiXCR, one row per CDR3 protein. The sample records about 120,000 distinct CDR3 sequences, 66% being singletons. Sequenced: lung tumor tissue. Source of these receptors: a man aged 30 to 45 with non-small cell lung cancer.

This clonotype occurred many times. This sequence joins TRBV10-3 and TRBJ2-3; a weak D match, TRBD2 (7 bases). This CDR3 spans 14 amino acids. Germline CDR1 ENHRY, CDR2 SYGVKD. Trimming took off 9 bases at V and 3 bases at J, with 16 bases between the two ends. The DNA of the CDR3 is TGTGCCATTAGTCCGGGGGGCGATACAGATACGCAGTATTTT. Encoded protein: CAISPGGDTDTQYF.

A remark on this clonotype: A read error may be the cause here, since a much bigger clone is one base away. The rearrangement joins TRBV6-5 to TRBJ2-5; the D is unclear. Germline V gene data show CDR1 as MNHEY and CDR2 as SVGAGI. The germline V and J ends were trimmed by 3 bases and 2 bases, with 7 bases remaining between them. The CDR3 has 13 residues. CDR3: CASSYVWQETQYF. In DNA, the CDR3 is TGTGCCAGCAGTTATGTCTGGCAAGAGACCCAGTACTTC.